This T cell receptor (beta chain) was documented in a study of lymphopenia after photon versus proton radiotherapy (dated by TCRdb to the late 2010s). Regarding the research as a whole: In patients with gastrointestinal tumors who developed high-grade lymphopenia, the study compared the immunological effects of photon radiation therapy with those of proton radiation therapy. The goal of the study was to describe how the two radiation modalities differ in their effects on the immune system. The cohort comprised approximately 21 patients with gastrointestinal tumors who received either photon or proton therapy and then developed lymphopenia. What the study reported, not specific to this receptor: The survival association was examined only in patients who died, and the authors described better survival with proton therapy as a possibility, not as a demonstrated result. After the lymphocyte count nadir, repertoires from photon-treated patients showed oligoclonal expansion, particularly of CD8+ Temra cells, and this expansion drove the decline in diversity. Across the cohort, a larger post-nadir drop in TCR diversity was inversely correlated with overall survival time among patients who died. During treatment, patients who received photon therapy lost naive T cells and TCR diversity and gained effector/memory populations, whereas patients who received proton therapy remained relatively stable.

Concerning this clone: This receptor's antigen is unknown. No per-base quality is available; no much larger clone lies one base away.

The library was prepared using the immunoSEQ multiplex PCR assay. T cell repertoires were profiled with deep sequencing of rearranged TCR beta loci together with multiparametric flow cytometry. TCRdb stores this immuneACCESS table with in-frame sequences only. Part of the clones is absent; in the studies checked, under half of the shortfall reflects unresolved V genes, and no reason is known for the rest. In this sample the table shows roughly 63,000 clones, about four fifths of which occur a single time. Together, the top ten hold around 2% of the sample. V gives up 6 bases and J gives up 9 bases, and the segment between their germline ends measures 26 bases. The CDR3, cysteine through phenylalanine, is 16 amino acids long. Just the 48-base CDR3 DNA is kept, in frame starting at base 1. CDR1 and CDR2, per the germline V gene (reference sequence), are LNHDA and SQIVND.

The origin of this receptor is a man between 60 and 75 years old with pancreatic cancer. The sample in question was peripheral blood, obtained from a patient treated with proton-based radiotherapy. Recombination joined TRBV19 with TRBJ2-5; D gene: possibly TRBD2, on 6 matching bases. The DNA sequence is TGTGCCAGTAGGACGAGTGCCGGGACTCCCCACCGGGCCCAGTACTTC. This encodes CASRTSAGTPHRAQYF.